This record concerns one TCR beta chain sequence. The protocol was immunoSEQ multiplex PCR, while the TCRdb copy is restricted to in-frame clones and leaves out a portion. Found here are 300,000 to 500,000 clones, over 75% of them singletons; the top ten hold around 0.97%. The data derive from a study of blood T cell repertoires in COVID-19. Looking at the study overall: Samples taken during acute and convalescent COVID-19 were collected in the United States, Italy and Spain. T cells, B-cell-depleted T cells, or PBMCs provided the cDNA or gDNA that served as material.

Living in about 25 US areas, the participants were between about 18 and 95 years of age. Clinical history reported by participants formed the basis on which cohorts were assigned. Germline V gene lookup returns CDR1 MGHDK and CDR2 SYGVNS. The length of the CDR3 is 16 residues. V was pared by 3 bases and J by 2 bases, with 14 bases between. This clonotype was obtained from a woman in her 30s with acute COVID-19. The V gene is TRBV25-1, the J gene TRBJ1-5; D possibly corresponds to TRBD1 (6 bases). The sequencing input was PBMCs or T cells enriched from blood (not recorded which). The CDR3: CASSEMGADGNQPQHF. Written as DNA, the CDR3 is TGTGCCAGCAGTGAGATGGGGGCGGACGGCAATCAGCCCCAGCATTTT.